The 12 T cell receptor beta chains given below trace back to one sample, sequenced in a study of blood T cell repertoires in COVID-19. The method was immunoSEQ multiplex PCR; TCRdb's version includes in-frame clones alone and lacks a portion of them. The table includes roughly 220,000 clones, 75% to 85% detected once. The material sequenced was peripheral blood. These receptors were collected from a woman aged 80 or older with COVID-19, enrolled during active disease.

This CDR3 is CASSPTGVPGNTIYF. CDR3 nucleotides: TGTGCCAGCAGTCCTACAGGGGTCCCTGGAAACACCATATATTTT. The rearrangement links TRBV2 to TRBJ1-3; 7 bases map to TRBD1. The germline V gene has CDR1 SNHLY and CDR2 FYNNEI. The CDR3 has 15 amino acids. V was clipped by 5 bases and J by 2 bases; unmatched bases: 6.

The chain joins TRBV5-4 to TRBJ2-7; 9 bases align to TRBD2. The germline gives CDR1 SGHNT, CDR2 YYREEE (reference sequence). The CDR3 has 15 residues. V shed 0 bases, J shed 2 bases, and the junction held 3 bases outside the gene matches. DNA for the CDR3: TGTGCCAGCAGCTTGGGTGGCGGGAGGGCCTACGAGCAGTACTTC. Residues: CASSLGGGRAYEQYF.

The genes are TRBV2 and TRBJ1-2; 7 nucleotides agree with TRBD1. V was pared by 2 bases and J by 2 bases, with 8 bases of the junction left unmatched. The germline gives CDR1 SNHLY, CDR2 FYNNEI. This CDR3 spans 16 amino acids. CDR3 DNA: TGTGCCAGCAGTGAAATAAGGACAGGAGCAAACTATGGCTACACCTTC. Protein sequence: CASSEIRTGANYGYTF. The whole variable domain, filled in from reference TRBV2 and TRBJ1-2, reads EPEVTQTPSHQVTQMGQEVILRCVPISNHLYFYWYRQILGQKVEFLVSFYNNEISEKSEIFDDQFSVERPDGSNFTLKIRSTKLEDSAMYFCASSEIRTGANYGYTFGSGTRLTVV.

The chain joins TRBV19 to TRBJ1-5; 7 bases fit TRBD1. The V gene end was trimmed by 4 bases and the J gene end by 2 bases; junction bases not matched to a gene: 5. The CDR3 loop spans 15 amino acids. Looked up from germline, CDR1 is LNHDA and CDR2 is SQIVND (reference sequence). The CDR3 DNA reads TGTGCCAGTAGTACCGACAGGGATCGCAATCAGCCCCAGCATTTT. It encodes CASSTDRDRNQPQHF.

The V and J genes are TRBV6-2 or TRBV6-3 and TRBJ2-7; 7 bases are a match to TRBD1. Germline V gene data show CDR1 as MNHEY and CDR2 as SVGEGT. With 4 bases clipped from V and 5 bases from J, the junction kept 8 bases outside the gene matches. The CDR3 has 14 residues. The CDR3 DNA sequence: TGTGCCAGCAGTTTAACAGGGGCTAGGAACGAGCAGTACTTC. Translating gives CASSLTGARNEQYF.

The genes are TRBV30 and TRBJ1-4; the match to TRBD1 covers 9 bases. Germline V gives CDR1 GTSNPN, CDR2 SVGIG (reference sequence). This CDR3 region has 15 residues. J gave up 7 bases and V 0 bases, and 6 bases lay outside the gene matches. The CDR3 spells CAWSVLGTGPEKLFF. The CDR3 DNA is TGTGCCTGGAGTGTACTCGGGACAGGGCCTGAAAAACTGTTTTTT.

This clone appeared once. The CDR3 coding sequence is TGTGCCAGCAGCTTAGATTTCGGGGGAGACAGCACAGATACGCAGTATTTT. This gives the protein CASSLDFGGDSTDTQYF. The chain couples TRBV7-6 to TRBJ2-3; D perhaps matches TRBD2 (6 bases). Germline CDR1 and CDR2: SGHVS and FNYEAQ. The V and J ends lost 1 base and 0 bases respectively, with 14 bases between them. CDR3 length: 17 residues. Complete variable domain (other parts from reference TRBV7-6 and TRBJ2-3): GAGVSQSPRYKVTKRGQDVALRCDPISGHVSLYWYRQALGQGPEFLTYFNYEAQQDKSGLPNDRFSAERPEGSISTLTIQRTEQRDSAMYRCASSLDFGGDSTDTQYFGPGTRLTVL.

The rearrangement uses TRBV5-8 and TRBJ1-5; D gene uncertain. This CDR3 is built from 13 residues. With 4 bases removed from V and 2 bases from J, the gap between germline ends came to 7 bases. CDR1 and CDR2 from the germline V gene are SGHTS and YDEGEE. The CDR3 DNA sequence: TGTGCCAGCAGCCCCGGGGGCAATCAGCCCCAGCATTTT. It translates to CASSPGGNQPQHF.

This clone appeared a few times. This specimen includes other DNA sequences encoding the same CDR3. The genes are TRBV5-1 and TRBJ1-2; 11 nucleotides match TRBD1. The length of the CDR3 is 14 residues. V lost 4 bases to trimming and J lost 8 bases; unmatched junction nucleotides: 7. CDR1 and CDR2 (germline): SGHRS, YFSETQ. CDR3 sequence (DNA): TGCGCCAGCAGCCCGAGGACAGGGGGCTACGGCTACACCTTC. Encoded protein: CASSPRTGGYGYTF.

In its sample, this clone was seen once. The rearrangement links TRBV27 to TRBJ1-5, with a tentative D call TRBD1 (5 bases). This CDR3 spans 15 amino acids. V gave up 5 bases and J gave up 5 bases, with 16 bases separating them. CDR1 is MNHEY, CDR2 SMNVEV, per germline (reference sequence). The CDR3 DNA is TGTGCCAGCAGTCCAGGGTGGTCCCGCGATCAGCCCCAGCATTTT. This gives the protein CASSPGWSRDQPQHF.

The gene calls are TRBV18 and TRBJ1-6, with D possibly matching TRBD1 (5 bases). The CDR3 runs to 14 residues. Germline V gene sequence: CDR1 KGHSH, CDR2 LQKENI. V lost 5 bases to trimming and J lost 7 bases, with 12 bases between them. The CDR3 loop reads CASSFDSANSPLHF. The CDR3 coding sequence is TGTGCCAGCTCATTTGACAGCGCCAATTCACCCCTCCACTTT.

The CDR3 protein is CASSSGGKGADTQYF. The CDR3 DNA sequence: TGTGCCAGCAGCTCTGGGGGGAAAGGGGCAGATACGCAGTATTTT. This chain joins TRBV7-2 and TRBJ2-3; a possible D gene is TRBD2 (6 bases). V lost 4 bases and J 4 bases, leaving 15 bases between the germline ends. Germline assignment: CDR1 SGHTA and CDR2 FQGNSA. The CDR3 sequence is 15 residues long.